Listed below are T cell receptor beta chains from one sample, sequenced in a study of cytomegalovirus exposure and HLA in healthy donors. Data came from immunoSEQ multiplex PCR; TCRdb stores just in-frame clones and leaves some out. The sample has about 190,000 clones, about four fifths seen once. What was sequenced was PBMCs. Receptors originate from a woman aged 40 to 55 in good health and CMV-seronegative. CDR3s include the opening cysteine and the closing phenylalanine or tryptophan. D genes are given only for firm matches. For some rows the clone size is stated as once, few or many, or as a class when expanded; others skip it.

cdr3_nt cdr3_aa j_call v_call clone_size d_call
TGTGCCAGCATAAGGACAGTTGGTTACGAGCAGTACTTC CASIRTVGYEQYF TRBJ2-7 TRBV2 NA NA
TGTGCCAGCAGTGGCTCAACAGTGGCCGTTCAGCCCCAGCATTTT CASSGSTVAVQPQHF TRBJ1-5 TRBV6-1 NA NA
TGTGCCAGCAGTTACTCGGCCACAGGGGTCGAAAAACTGTTTTTT CASSYSATGVEKLFF TRBJ1-4 TRBV6-5 NA TRBD1
TGCGCCAGCAGCTTGGTGGGACTAGGAAACACAGATACGCAGTATTTT CASSLVGLGNTDTQYF TRBJ2-3 TRBV5-1 NA TRBD2
TGTGCCAGTAGTATACTCTCCGGGATTGAGCAGTTCTTC CASSILSGIEQFF TRBJ2-1 TRBV19 NA NA
TGTGCCAGCAGCCCAAACAGACAGCTCACAGATACGCAGTATTTT CASSPNRQLTDTQYF TRBJ2-3 TRBV5-8 NA NA
TGTGCCAGCAGTCAGGGGACGGGGCCTTTTCCTATGGGGCAGTACTTC CASSQGTGPFPMGQYF TRBJ2-7 TRBV27 NA NA
TGTGCCAGCAGCCCCCGGCGGGAGGCCTTCAATGAGCAGTTCTTC CASSPRREAFNEQFF TRBJ2-1 TRBV7-3 NA TRBD2
TGCAGCGTTGAGAGCGGGAGGGCCGGGGCCAAAAACATTCAGTACTTC CSVESGRAGAKNIQYF TRBJ2-4 TRBV29-1 NA TRBD2
TGTGCCAGTAGTTCAGCCGGGACAACGATCCAGTACTTC CASSSAGTTIQYF TRBJ2-5 TRBV19 NA NA
TGTGCCAGCAGCGCCCTGGACAGGGCCGGAAACACCATATATTTT CASSALDRAGNTIYF TRBJ1-3 TRBV7-2 NA TRBD1
TGTGCCTACTCCACCACTAGCGGGAGGGCCCGGGAGCAGTTCTTC CAYSTTSGRAREQFF TRBJ2-1 TRBV11-3 NA TRBD2
TGTGCCAGCAGTCCGAGGAGCTCCTACAATGAGCAGTTCTTC CASSPRSSYNEQFF TRBJ2-1 TRBV27 once NA